This entry lists 26 T cell receptor beta chains sequenced from one sample in a study of T cell responses to AZD1222 COVID-19 vaccine. The assay was immunoSEQ multiplex PCR, and TCRdb's table has in-frame clones only and misses some. The sample has 130,000 to 150,000 clones, about 90% seen once; the top ten hold around 5.2%. The sample in question was peripheral blood, obtained on day 0 of AZD1222 vaccination. The source is an adult in good health.

The genes are TRBV28 and TRBJ2-7, with TRBD1 identical over 9 bases. CDR1 and CDR2 (germline): MDHEN, SYDVKM. The CDR3 consists of 13 residues. The J segment lost 2 bases and the V segment lost 8 bases, leaving 4 bases of the junction unmatched. CDR3 bases: TGTGCCAGCCGACAGGGGGGCGCCTACGAGCAGTACTTC. Its protein product is CASRQGGAYEQYF.

The chain couples TRBV5-1 to TRBJ1-2; TRBD1 aligns across 9 bases. V trimming: 0 bases; J trimming: 6 bases; junction bases outside the gene matches: 6. The germline gives CDR1 SGHRS, CDR2 YFSETQ. CDR3 length: 15 residues. The CDR3 region is CASSLGLTGGNGYTF. CDR3 DNA sequence: TGCGCCAGCAGCTTGGGCTTGACAGGGGGAAATGGCTACACCTTC.

The CDR3 reads CASSLFQTGSYNSPLHF. The CDR3 DNA reads as TGTGCCAGCAGCTTATTCCAGACAGGGTCCTATAATTCACCCCTCCACTTT. J is TRBJ1-6 and V is TRBV7-2; 7 nucleotides agree with TRBD1. Germline loops: CDR1 SGHTA, CDR2 FQGNSA. J gave up 1 base and V 2 bases, and 5 bases lay outside the gene matches. CDR3 length: 17 amino acids. Full variable domain (outside the CDR3, taken from reference TRBV7-2 and TRBJ1-6): GAGVSQSPSNKVTEKGKDVELRCDPISGHTALYWYRQSLGQGLEFLIYFQGNSAPDKSGLPSDRFSAERTGGSVSTLTIQRTQQEDSAVYLCASSLFQTGSYNSPLHFGNGTRLTVT.

The chain combines TRBV28 with TRBJ2-7, with TRBD2 identical over 8 bases. The trim removed 6 bases at V and 0 bases at J, leaving 7 bases unmatched. Germline loops: CDR1 MDHEN, CDR2 SYDVKM. This CDR3 is 15 amino acids long. CDR3 sequence (DNA): TGTGCCAGCAGCGGGAGGGCTGGGGGCTCCTACGAGCAGTACTTC. The encoded protein is CASSGRAGGSYEQYF. The full variable domain, completed using reference TRBV28 and TRBJ2-7, is DVKVTQSSRYLVKRTGEKVFLECVQDMDHENMFWYRQDPGLGLRLIYFSYDVKMKEKGDIPEGYSVSREKKERFSLILESASTNQTSMYLCASSGRAGGSYEQYFGPGTRLTVT.

The rearrangement joins TRBV19 to TRBJ2-1; 10 positions match TRBD2. The germline gives CDR1 LNHDA, CDR2 SQIVND (reference sequence). This CDR3 spans 14 amino acids. J was trimmed by 10 bases and V by 5 bases; bases with no gene match: 8. CDR3 sequence: CASSGTSGIREQFF. The DNA for the CDR3 is TGTGCCAGTAGTGGTACTAGCGGGATCCGGGAGCAGTTCTTC.

This rearrangement joins TRBV7-9 to TRBJ2-2; perhaps TRBD2 as D (6 bases). Germline V gene lookup returns CDR1 SEHNR and CDR2 FQNEAQ (reference sequence). V lost 5 bases, J lost 0 bases, and 13 bases lay in between. CDR3 size: 16 residues. CDR3 protein: CASSPPSEPNTGELFF. The CDR3 DNA reads as TGTGCCAGCAGCCCGCCTAGCGAGCCGAACACCGGGGAGCTGTTTTTT.

The chain links TRBV12-3 or TRBV12-4 to TRBJ2-7; 7 positions agree with TRBD2. The CDR3 contains 13 residues. V shed 3 bases and J 7 bases; nucleotides not matched to a gene: 6. CDR3 DNA sequence: TGTGCCAGCAGTTTCGGGGGGTGGATGGAGCAGTACTTC. Protein sequence: CASSFGGWMEQYF.

The V and J genes are TRBV5-1 and TRBJ1-2; a weak D match, TRBD1 (5 bases). CDR3 length: 13 amino acids. V lost 4 bases, J lost 4 bases, and 11 bases lay in between. Germline loops: CDR1 SGHRS, CDR2 YFSETQ. CDR3 bases: TGCGCCAGCAGCACTGGGGCGTTCTATGGCTACACCTTC. Its protein is CASSTGAFYGYTF.

J is TRBJ1-1 and V is TRBV19; D remains unclear. This CDR3 is built from 11 residues. CDR1 and CDR2 (germline): LNHDA, SQIVND (reference sequence). Trimming pared 5 bases from V and 9 bases from J, leaving 10 bases between. CDR3 DNA: TGTGCCAGTAGTTCAAGGAGGAAAGCTTTCTTT. This gives the protein CASSSRRKAFF.

The rearrangement links TRBV5-4 to TRBJ1-6, with D perhaps TRBD1 (5 bases). CDR3 length: 14 amino acids. CDR1 is SGHNT and CDR2 is YYREEE in the germline V gene (reference sequence). Trimming removed 0 bases at V and 10 bases at J, with 11 bases between. The CDR3 sequence is CASSLDQGWSPLHF. The CDR3 bases are TGTGCCAGCAGCTTGGATCAGGGATGGTCACCCCTCCACTTT.

This chain connects TRBV7-9 to TRBJ1-4, with 7 nucleotides matching TRBD1. Germline V gene sequence: CDR1 SEHNR, CDR2 FQNEAQ (reference sequence). The trim removed 10 bases at V and 1 base at J, leaving 6 bases unmatched. The CDR3 covers 14 residues. CDR3 nucleotides: TGTGCCATTATCCCAGGGGGAACTAATGAAAAACTGTTTTTT. It translates to CAIIPGGTNEKLFF.

The genes are TRBV7-2 and TRBJ2-7; D could derive from TRBD1 or TRBD2 (6 bases each). Germline V gives CDR1 SGHTA, CDR2 FQGNSA. V was clipped by 5 bases and J by 2 bases, with 16 bases between them. This CDR3 is 15 amino acids long. The CDR3, as DNA: TGTGCCAGCAGCCCGGAGGGCAGGGGTGCCTACGAGCAGTACTTC. Residues: CASSPEGRGAYEQYF.

CDR3 sequence: CASSYPHPGQGYTF. In DNA, the CDR3 is TGTGCCAGCAGTTACCCACATCCAGGACAGGGCTACACCTTC. This chain links TRBV6-5 with TRBJ1-2, with a tentative D call TRBD1 (6 bases). CDR1 MNHEY and CDR2 SVGAGI come from the germline V gene. The CDR3 runs to 14 residues. Deletions cut 2 bases from V and 8 bases from J, with 15 bases between.

The sample holds one count of this clone. V is TRBV6-6 and J is TRBJ2-7, with 10 bases aligning to TRBD1. The CDR3 is 13 residues long. Germline V gene sequence: CDR1 MNHNY, CDR2 SVGAGI (reference sequence). Losses at the gene ends were 6 bases for V and 6 bases for J; bases not matched to a gene: 5. The CDR3 region is CASRKTGGGEQYF. For the CDR3, the DNA is TGTGCCAGCAGGAAGACAGGGGGCGGCGAGCAGTACTTC.

The CDR3 coding sequence is TGTGCCACTAGATCGGGGGCGCTCTCTGGAAACACCATATATTTT. Its translation: CATRSGALSGNTIYF. This chain uses TRBV10-3 with TRBJ1-3; tentative D call: TRBD1 (6 bases). V was trimmed by 10 bases and J by 0 bases, leaving 16 bases between them. Germline CDR1 and CDR2: ENHRY and SYGVKD. The CDR3 length is 15 residues.

The V gene is TRBV9, the J gene TRBJ2-3, with D maybe TRBD2 (5 bases). Trimming left V 3 bases short and J 11 bases short, with 19 bases between. The CDR3 is 14 amino acids. Germline CDR1 and CDR2: SGDLS and YYNGEE. CDR3 nucleotide sequence: TGTGCCAGCAGCGAGAGGGTTGAATCGCTGAAGCAGTATTTT. Protein sequence: CASSERVESLKQYF.

The gene calls are TRBV21-1 and TRBJ2-5; the table's D gene call, TRBD2, was not cross checked with the DNA. TRBV21-1 is classified as a pseudogene. This CDR3 is 13 amino acids long. The CDR3 spells CASPGGPGETQYF. The CDR3 DNA is TGTGCCAGCCCCGGGGGGCCGGGAGAGACCCAGTACTTC.

The chain has TRBV12-3 or TRBV12-4 and TRBJ2-5; 7 nucleotides agree with TRBD2. V trimming: 4 bases; J trimming: 1 base; junction bases outside the gene matches: 0. The CDR3 runs to 13 residues. The CDR3 region is CASSWGGQETQYF. The CDR3 nucleotides read TGTGCCAGCAGTTGGGGGGGCCAAGAGACCCAGTACTTC.

V is TRBV28 and J is TRBJ1-6, with TRBD1 identical over 7 bases. This CDR3 spans 17 amino acids. The V and J ends lost 5 bases and 10 bases, in that order; junction bases with no gene match: 17. CDR1 is MDHEN and CDR2 is SYDVKM in the germline V gene. The CDR3 is CASSPHSGPGGRSPLHF. The CDR3 nucleotides are TGTGCCAGCAGTCCCCACTCCGGTCCAGGGGGTCGGTCACCCCTCCACTTT.

This clone appeared once. V usage is TRBV18 and J usage is TRBJ2-3; D gene unclear. The V end was cut by 3 bases, the J end by 5 bases, with 9 bases between. Germline CDR1 and CDR2: KGHSH and LQKENI. The CDR3 consists of 13 residues. CDR3 amino acids: CASSPSYQDTQYF. The CDR3 region has the DNA TGTGCCAGCTCACCCTCCTACCAAGATACGCAGTATTTT. The variable domain in full, with the rest retrieved from reference TRBV18 and TRBJ2-3, is NAGVMQNPRHLVRRRGQEARLRCSPMKGHSHVYWYRQLPEEGLKFMVYLQKENIIDESGMPKERFSAEFPKEGPSILRIQQVVRGDSAAYFCASSPSYQDTQYFGPGTRLTVL.

The chain joins TRBV7-2 to TRBJ2-4; no clear D. The CDR3 sequence is 15 residues long. CDR1 SGHTA and CDR2 FQGNSA come from the germline V gene. V gave up 1 base and J gave up 0 bases, with 7 bases separating them. The CDR3 sequence: CASSLELGAKNIQYF. The CDR3 DNA reads as TGTGCCAGCAGCTTAGAATTAGGAGCCAAAAACATTCAGTACTTC.

This sequence joins TRBV19 and TRBJ1-5; TRBD1 agrees at 8 bases. Losses at the gene ends were 0 bases for V and 6 bases for J; bases not matched to a gene: 1. Germline V lookup: CDR1 LNHDA, CDR2 SQIVND (reference sequence). CDR3 length: 14 residues. CDR3 DNA sequence: TGTGCCAGTAGTATAGAGGGGACAGGTCAGCCCCAGCATTTT. Protein sequence: CASSIEGTGQPQHF.

The table lists this clone with a count of one. The chain employs TRBV7-9 and TRBJ2-1, with D unresolved. The V and J ends lost 7 bases and 0 bases respectively, with 16 bases between them. The germline V gene has CDR1 SEHNR and CDR2 FQNEAQ (reference sequence). The CDR3 runs 16 residues. CDR3 nucleotides: TGTGCCAGCAATAGAGGACGCCAGAGCTCCTACAATGAGCAGTTCTTC. Residues: CASNRGRQSSYNEQFF.

J is TRBJ1-2 and V is TRBV19, with D tentatively TRBD1 (6 bases). The CDR3 runs 14 residues. The germline V and J ends were trimmed by 3 bases and 4 bases, with 12 bases remaining between them. From germline, CDR1 is LNHDA and CDR2 SQIVND (reference sequence). The CDR3 loop reads CASSMGAILYGYTF. CDR3 coding DNA: TGTGCCAGTAGTATGGGGGCGATCCTCTATGGCTACACCTTC.

The V gene is TRBV2, the J gene TRBJ2-7; D may be TRBD2 (5 bases). Germline loops: CDR1 SNHLY, CDR2 FYNNEI. This CDR3 has 12 residues. Trimming shortened V by 5 bases and J by 5 bases, and 10 bases separated the two germline ends. CDR3: CASSQTRDEQYF. The CDR3 nucleotides read TGTGCCAGCAGTCAAACTAGGGACGAGCAGTACTTC.

V is TRBV6-5 and J is TRBJ1-3; D remains ambiguous. Germline V CDR1 and CDR2: MNHEY, SVGAGI. The length of the CDR3 is 14 residues. Trimming left V 6 bases short and J 1 base short, with 10 bases between. The CDR3 loop is CASSTDLSGNTIYF. CDR3 in DNA: TGTGCCAGCAGCACGGATTTGTCTGGAAACACCATATATTTT.